Detailed here is one T cell receptor beta chain. Its cognate antigen is unknown. The sample comes from a study of cytomegalovirus exposure and HLA in healthy donors. Study information: A data release that came early held about 89 million unique TCRs from HLA-typed donors.

CDR3 length: 13 residues. Germline CDR1 SGHRS, CDR2 YFSETQ. V was pared by 0 bases and J by 2 bases, with 5 bases between. Vbeta (60) and Jbeta (13) primers were used in the PCR. Some clones are missing from TCRdb's copy, which holds only in-frame ones; the method was immunoSEQ multiplex PCR. The top ten hold around 0.8% of the sample, which has fewer than 200,000 clones, approximately 80% seen once. The study's findings and limits: Relative to equally common others, HLA-associated TCR beta chains showed greater clonal expansion in a later analysis. In terms of immune exposure information, only CMV serostatus was available.

It was healthy bone marrow donors who served as donors. The genes are TRBV5-1 and TRBJ1-2, with no clear D. Sample: PBMCs. This clonotype was sampled from a woman between 18 and 30 years old in good health and CMV-seronegative. This CDR3 is CASSLGENYGYTF. The DNA for the CDR3 is TGCGCCAGCAGCTTGGGAGAGAACTATGGCTACACCTTC. Filled out from reference TRBV5-1 and TRBJ1-2, the complete variable domain reads KAGVTQTPRYLIKTRGQQVTLSCSPISGHRSVSWYQQTPGQGLQFLFEYFSETQRNKGNFPGRFSGRQFSNSRSEMNVSTLELGDSALYLCASSLGENYGYTFGSGTRLTVV.